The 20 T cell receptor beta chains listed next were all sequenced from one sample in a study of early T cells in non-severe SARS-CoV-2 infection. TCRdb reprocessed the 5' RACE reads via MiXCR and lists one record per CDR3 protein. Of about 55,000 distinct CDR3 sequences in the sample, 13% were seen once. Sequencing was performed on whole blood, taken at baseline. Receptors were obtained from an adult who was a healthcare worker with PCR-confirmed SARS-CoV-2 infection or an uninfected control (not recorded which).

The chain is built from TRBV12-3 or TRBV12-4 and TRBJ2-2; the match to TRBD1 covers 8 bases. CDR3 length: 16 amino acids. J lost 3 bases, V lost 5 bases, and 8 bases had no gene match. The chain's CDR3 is CASSPRTGTDTGELFF. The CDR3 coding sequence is TGTGCCAGCAGTCCTCGGACAGGGACGGACACCGGGGAGCTGTTTTTT.

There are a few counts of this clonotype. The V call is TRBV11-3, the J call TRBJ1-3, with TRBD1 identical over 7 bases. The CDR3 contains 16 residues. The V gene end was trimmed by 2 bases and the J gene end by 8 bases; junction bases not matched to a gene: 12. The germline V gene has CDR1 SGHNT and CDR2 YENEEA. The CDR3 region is CASSLSWAGGGDTIYF. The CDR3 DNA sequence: TGTGCCAGCAGCTTAAGCTGGGCAGGGGGAGGAGACACCATATATTTT.

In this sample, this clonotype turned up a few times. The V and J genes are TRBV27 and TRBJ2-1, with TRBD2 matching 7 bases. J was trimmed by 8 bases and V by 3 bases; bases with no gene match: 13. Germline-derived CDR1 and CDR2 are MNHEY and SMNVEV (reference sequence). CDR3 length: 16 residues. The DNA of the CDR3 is TGTGCCAGCAGTTTCTTCGGGGCTAGCGGTGGCTATGAGCAGTTCTTC. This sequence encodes CASSFFGASGGYEQFF.

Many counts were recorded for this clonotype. The CDR3 spells CASSLTDRATEAFF. CDR3 bases: TGTGCCAGCAGCCTGACGGACAGGGCAACTGAAGCTTTCTTT. The V gene is TRBV9, the J gene TRBJ1-1, with TRBD1 matching 8 bases. CDR1 and CDR2 from the germline V gene are SGDLS and YYNGEE. V shed 4 bases, J shed 5 bases, and the junction held 7 bases outside the gene matches. The CDR3 extends over 14 amino acids.

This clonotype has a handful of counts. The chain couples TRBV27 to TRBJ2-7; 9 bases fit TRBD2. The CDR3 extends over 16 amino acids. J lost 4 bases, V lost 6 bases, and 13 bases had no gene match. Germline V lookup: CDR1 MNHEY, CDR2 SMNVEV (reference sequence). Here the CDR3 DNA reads TGTGCCAGCAGCGATGGGGCGGGAGGGCCCGGGTACGAGCAGTACTTC. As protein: CASSDGAGGPGYEQYF.

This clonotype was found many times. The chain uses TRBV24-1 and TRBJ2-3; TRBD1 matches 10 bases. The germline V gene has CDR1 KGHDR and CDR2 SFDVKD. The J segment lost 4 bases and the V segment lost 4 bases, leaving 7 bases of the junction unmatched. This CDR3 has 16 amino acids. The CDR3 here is CATSETGTGVPDTQYF. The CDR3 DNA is TGTGCCACCAGTGAGACCGGGACAGGGGTGCCAGATACGCAGTATTTT.

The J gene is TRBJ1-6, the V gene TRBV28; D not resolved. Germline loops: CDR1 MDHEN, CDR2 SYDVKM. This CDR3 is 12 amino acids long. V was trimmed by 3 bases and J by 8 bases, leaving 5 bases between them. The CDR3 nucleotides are TGTGCCAGCAGTTTGGGGTATTCACCCCTCCACTTT. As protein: CASSLGYSPLHF.

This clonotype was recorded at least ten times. The CDR3 is CASSSGQSYEQYF. CDR3 in DNA: TGTGCCAGCAGTTCCGGACAGTCCTACGAGCAGTACTTC. This chain joins TRBV12-3 or TRBV12-4 and TRBJ2-7, with D perhaps matching TRBD1 (6 bases). With 4 bases removed from V and 1 base from J, the gap between germline ends came to 8 bases. This CDR3 is built from 13 residues.

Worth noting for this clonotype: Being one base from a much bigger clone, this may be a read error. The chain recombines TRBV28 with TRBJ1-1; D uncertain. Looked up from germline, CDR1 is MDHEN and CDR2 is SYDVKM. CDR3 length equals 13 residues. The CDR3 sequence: CTSSLWRNTEAFF. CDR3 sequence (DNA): TGTACCAGCAGTTTATGGCGGAACACTGAAGCTTTCTTT.

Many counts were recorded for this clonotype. The CDR3 region has the DNA TGTGCCAGCAGCTTGACTAGCGGGGTAGAGACCCAGTACTTC. Protein: CASSLTSGVETQYF. The V call is TRBV9, the J call TRBJ2-5, with 11 bases identical to TRBD2. Germline V gives CDR1 SGDLS, CDR2 YYNGEE. The CDR3 runs to 14 residues. Trimming cost V 4 bases and J 4 bases; bases outside gene matches: 3.

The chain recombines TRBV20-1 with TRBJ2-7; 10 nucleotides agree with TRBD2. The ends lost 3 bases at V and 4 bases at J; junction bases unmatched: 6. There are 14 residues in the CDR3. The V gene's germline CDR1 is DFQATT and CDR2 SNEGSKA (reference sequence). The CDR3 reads CSASRAGGYYEQYF. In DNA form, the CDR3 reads TGCAGTGCTAGTAGAGCGGGGGGGTATTACGAGCAGTACTTC.

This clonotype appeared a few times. CDR3: CASRLGQGAHGYTF. DNA of the CDR3: TGTGCCAGCAGGCTCGGACAGGGGGCGCATGGCTACACCTTC. The V call is TRBV2, the J call TRBJ1-2, with TRBD1 identical over 11 bases. Per the germline V gene, CDR1 is SNHLY and CDR2 is FYNNEI. CDR3 size: 14 residues. V shed 6 bases and J 6 bases; nucleotides not matched to a gene: 6.

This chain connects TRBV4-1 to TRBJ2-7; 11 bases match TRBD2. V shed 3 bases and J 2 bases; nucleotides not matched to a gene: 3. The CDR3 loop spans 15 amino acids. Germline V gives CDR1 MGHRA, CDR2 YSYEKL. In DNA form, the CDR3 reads TGCGCCAGCAGCCACGGGACTAGCGGAACCTACGAGCAGTACTTC. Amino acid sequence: CASSHGTSGTYEQYF.

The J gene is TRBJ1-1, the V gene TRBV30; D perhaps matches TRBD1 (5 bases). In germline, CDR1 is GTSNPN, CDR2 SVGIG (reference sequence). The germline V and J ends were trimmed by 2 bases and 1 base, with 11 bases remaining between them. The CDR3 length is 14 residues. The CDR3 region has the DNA TGTGCCTGGAGTTCGACAGTCTGGAACACTGAAGCTTTCTTT. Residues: CAWSSTVWNTEAFF.

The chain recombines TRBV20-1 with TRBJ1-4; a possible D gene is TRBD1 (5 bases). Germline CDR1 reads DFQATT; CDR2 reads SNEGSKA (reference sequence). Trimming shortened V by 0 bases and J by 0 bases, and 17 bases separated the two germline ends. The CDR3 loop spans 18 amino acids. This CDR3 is CSARDPGGTIATNEKLFF. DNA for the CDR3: TGCAGTGCTAGAGATCCGGGGGGTACTATTGCAACTAATGAAAAACTGTTTTTT.

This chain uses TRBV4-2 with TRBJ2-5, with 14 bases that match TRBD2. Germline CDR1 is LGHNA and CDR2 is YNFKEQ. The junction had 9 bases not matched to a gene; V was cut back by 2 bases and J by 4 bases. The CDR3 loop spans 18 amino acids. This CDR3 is CASSQTARLAGGAETQYF. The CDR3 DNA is TGTGCCAGCAGCCAAACGGCCCGACTAGCGGGAGGGGCAGAGACCCAGTACTTC.

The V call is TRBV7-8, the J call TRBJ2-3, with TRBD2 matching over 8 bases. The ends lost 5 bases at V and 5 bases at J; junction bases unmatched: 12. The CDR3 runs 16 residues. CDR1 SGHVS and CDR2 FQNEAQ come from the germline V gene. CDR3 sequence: CASSPILADWGDTQYF. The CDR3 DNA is TGTGCCAGCAGCCCCATACTAGCGGATTGGGGAGATACGCAGTATTTT. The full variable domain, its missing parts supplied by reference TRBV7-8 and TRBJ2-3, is GAGVSQSPRYKVAKRGQDVALRCDPISGHVSLFWYQQALGQGPEFLTYFQNEAQLDKSGLPSDRFFAERPEGSVSTLKIQRTQQEDSAVYLCASSPILADWGDTQYFGPGTRLTVL.

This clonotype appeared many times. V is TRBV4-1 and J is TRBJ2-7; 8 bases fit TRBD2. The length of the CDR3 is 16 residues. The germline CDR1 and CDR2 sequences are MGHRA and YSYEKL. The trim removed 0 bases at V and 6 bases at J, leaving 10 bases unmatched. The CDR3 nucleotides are TGCGCCAGCAGCCAAGATACTAGCGGCCTTAAGGGCGAGCAGTACTTC. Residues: CASSQDTSGLKGEQYF.

This CDR3 reads CASSYDRISTDTQYF. The CDR3 region has the DNA TGTGCCAGCAGTTACGACAGAATAAGCACAGATACGCAGTATTTT. The chain recombines TRBV6-5 with TRBJ2-3, with a weak D call TRBD1 (5 bases). Trimming removed 2 bases at V and 0 bases at J, with 9 bases between. The CDR3 length is 15 residues. CDR1 and CDR2 (germline): MNHEY, SVGAGI.

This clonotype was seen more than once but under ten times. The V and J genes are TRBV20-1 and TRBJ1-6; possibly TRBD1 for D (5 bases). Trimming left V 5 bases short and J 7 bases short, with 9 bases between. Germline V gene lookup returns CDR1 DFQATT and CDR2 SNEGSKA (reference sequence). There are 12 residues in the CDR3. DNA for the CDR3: TGCAGTGCTCAGGGAGGGAATTCACCCCTCCACTTT. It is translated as CSAQGGNSPLHF.